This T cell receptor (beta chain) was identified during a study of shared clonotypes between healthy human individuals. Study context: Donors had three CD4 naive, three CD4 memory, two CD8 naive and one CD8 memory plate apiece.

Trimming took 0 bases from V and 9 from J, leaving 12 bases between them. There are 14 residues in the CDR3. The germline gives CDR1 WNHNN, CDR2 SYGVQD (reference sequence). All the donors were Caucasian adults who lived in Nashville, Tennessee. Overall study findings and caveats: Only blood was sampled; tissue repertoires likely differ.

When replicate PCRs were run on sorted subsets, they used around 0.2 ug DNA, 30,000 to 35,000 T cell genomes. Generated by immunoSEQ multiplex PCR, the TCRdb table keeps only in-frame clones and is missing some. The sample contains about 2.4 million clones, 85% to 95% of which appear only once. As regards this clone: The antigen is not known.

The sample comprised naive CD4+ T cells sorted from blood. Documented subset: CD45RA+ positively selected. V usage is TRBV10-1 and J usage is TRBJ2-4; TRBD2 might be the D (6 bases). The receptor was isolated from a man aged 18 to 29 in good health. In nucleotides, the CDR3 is TGCGCCAGCAGTGAGTCTAGCCGGGAGTTCATTCAGTACTTC. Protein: CASSESSREFIQYF.